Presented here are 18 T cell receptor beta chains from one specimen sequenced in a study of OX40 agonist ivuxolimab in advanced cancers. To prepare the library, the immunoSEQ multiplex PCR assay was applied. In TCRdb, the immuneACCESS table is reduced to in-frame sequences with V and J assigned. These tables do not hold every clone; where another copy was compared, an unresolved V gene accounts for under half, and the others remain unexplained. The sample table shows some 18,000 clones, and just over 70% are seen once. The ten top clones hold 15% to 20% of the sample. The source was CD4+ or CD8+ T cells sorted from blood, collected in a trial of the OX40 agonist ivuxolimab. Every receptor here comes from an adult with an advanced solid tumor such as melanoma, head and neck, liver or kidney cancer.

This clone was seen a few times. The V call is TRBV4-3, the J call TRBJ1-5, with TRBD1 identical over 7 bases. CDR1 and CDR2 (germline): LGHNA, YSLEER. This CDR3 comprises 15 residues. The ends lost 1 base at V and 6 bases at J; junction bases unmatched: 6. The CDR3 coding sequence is TGCGCCAGCAGCCAAGGATCAGGGGGGACTCAGCCCCAGCATTTT. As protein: CASSQGSGGTQPQHF.

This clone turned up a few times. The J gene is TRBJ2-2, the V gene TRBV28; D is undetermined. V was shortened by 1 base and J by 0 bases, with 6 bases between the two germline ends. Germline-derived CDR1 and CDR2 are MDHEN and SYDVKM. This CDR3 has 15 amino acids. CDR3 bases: TGTGCCAGCAGTTTATATCAGGCGAACACCGGGGAGCTGTTTTTT. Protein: CASSLYQANTGELFF.

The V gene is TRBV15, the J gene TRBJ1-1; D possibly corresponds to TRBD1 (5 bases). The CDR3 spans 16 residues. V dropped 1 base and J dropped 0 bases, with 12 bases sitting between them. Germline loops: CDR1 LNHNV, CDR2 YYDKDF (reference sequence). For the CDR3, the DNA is TGTGCCACCAGCAGAGGGGGGGAGGGGCTGAACACTGAAGCTTTCTTT. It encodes CATSRGGEGLNTEAFF.

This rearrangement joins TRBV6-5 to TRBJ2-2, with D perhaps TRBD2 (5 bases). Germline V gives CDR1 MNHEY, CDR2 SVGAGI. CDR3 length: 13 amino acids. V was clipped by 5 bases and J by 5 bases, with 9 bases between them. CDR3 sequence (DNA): TGTGCCAGCAGTCTCCGGAGGACCGGGGAGCTGTTTTTT. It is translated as CASSLRRTGELFF.

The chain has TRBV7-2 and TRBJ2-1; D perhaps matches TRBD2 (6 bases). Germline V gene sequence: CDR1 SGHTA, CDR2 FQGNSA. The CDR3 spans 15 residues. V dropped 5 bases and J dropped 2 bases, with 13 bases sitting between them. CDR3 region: CASSPYGGTYNEQFF. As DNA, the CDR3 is TGTGCCAGCAGCCCCTACGGCGGGACCTACAATGAGCAGTTCTTC. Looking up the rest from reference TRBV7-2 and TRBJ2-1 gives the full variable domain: GAGVSQSPSNKVTEKGKDVELRCDPISGHTALYWYRQSLGQGLEFLIYFQGNSAPDKSGLPSDRFSAERTGGSVSTLTIQRTQQEDSAVYLCASSPYGGTYNEQFFGPGTRLTVL.

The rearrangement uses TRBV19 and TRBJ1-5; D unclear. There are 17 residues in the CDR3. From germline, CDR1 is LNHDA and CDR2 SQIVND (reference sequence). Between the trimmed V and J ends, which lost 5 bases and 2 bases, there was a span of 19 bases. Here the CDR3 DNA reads TGTGCCAGTAGTCCCAAGGCGGTTCGAACCGGCAATCAGCCCCAGCATTTT. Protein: CASSPKAVRTGNQPQHF.

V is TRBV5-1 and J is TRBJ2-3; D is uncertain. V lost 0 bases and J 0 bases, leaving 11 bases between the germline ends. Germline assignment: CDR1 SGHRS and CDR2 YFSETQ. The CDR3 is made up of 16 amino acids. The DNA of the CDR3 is TGCGCCAGCAGCTTGGACTCGTACCTTAGCACAGATACGCAGTATTTT. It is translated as CASSLDSYLSTDTQYF. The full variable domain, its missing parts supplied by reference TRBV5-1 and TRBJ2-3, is KAGVTQTPRYLIKTRGQQVTLSCSPISGHRSVSWYQQTPGQGLQFLFEYFSETQRNKGNFPGRFSGRQFSNSRSEMNVSTLELGDSALYLCASSLDSYLSTDTQYFGPGTRLTVL.

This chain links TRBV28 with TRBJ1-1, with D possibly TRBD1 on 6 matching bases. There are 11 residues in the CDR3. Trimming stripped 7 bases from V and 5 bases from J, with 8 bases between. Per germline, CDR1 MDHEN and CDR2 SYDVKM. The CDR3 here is CASTRGTEAFF. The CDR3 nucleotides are TGTGCCAGCACCAGGGGTACTGAAGCTTTCTTT.

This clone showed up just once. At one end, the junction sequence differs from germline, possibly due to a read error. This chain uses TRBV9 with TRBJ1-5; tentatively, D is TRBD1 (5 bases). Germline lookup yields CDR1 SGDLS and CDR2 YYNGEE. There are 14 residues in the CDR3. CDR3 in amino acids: CASSGEGFNRPQHF. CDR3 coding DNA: TGTGCCAGCAGCGGAGAGGGGTTCAATCGGCCCCAGCATTTT.

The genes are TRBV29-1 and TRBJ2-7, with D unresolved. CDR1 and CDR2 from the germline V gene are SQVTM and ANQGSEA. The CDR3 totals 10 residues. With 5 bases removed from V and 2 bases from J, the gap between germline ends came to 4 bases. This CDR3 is CSVLTYEQYF. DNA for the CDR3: TGCAGCGTTCTCACCTACGAGCAGTACTTC.

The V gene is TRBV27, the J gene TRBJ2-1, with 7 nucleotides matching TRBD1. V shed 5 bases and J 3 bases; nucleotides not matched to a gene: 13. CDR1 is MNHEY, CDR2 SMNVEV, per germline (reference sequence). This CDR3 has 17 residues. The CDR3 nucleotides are TGTGCCAGCAGTCCTACCCTCAGTCAGGGGGTCTACAATGAGCAGTTCTTC. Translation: CASSPTLSQGVYNEQFF.

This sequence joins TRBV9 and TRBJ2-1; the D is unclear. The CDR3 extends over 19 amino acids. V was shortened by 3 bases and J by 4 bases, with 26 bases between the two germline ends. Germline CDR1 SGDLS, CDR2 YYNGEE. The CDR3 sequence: CASSAPSFSTTHLYNEQFF. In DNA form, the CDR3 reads TGTGCCAGCAGCGCGCCCTCTTTTTCGACAACCCACCTTTACAATGAGCAGTTCTTC.

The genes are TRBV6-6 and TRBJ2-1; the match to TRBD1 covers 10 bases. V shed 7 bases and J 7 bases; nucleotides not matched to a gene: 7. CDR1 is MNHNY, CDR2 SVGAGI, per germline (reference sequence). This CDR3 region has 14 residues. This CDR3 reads CASTYRQGANEQFF. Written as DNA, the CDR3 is TGTGCCAGCACCTATAGACAGGGGGCGAATGAGCAGTTCTTC.

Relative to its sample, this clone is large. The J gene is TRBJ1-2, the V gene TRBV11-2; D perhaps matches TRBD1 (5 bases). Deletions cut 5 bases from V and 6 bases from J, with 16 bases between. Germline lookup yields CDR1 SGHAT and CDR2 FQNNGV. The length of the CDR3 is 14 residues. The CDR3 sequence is CASSPTTEIHGYTF. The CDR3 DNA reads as TGTGCCAGCAGCCCAACGACAGAAATACATGGCTACACCTTC.

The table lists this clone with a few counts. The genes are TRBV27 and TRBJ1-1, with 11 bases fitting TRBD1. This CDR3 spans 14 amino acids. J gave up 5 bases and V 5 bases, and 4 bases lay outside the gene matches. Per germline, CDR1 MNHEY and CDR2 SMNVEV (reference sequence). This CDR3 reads CASSPGQGGTEAFF. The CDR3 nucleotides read TGTGCCAGCAGTCCGGGACAGGGGGGGACTGAAGCTTTCTTT.

The chain's CDR3 is CASSLAGDYEQYF. CDR3 sequence (DNA): TGTGCCAGCAGCTTAGCGGGAGACTACGAGCAGTACTTC. V gene TRBV28 combines with J gene TRBJ2-5; 9 bases are a match to TRBD2. The J call is in doubt because the DNA end fits TRBJ2-7 better. This CDR3 is 13 amino acids long. Germline CDR1 and CDR2: MDHEN and SYDVKM.

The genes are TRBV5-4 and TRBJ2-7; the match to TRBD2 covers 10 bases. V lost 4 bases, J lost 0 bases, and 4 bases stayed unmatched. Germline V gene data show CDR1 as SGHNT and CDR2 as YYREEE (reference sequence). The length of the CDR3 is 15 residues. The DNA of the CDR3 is TGTGCCAGCAGCGCAACTAGCGGGACCTCCTACGAGCAGTACTTC. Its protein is CASSATSGTSYEQYF.

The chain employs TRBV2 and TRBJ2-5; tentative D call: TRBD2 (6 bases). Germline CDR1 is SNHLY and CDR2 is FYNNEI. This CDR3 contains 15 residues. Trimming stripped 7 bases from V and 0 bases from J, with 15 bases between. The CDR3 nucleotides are TGTGCCAGCACCTCGGGGCGGGGATACCAAGAGACCCAGTACTTC. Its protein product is CASTSGRGYQETQYF.